This TCR beta chain was retrieved from a study of CD8 T cells in ankylosing spondylitis. This CDR3 is built from 15 residues. The J segment lost 3 bases and the V segment lost 6 bases, leaving 7 bases of the junction unmatched. Study-level findings and limits: Disease-linked clones were reportedly significantly enriched in matched ankylosing spondylitis synovial fluid. Earlier reports found some motif variants in synovial fluid and blood in reactive arthritis. Disease-linked clones bore a CD8+ phenotype, appearing relatively rarely in peripheral blood. Ankylosing spondylitis blood appeared to be characterized by a TCR beta motif of under ten highly homologous variants.

A few counts support this clonotype. Its cognate antigen is unknown. By quantitative 5'-RACE with molecular barcodes, the TCR beta libraries were made. In TCRdb, the 5' RACE reads were re-called with MiXCR into one record per CDR3 protein. The sample includes around 390,000 distinct CDR3 sequences, 20% to 25% seen only once; the top ten take about 17%. This TCR was recovered from a male donor with ankylosing spondylitis. The chain links TRBV12-3 or TRBV12-4 to TRBJ2-7, with 11 positions matching TRBD1. The sequencing sample was made of blood, either unsorted or a sorted T cell fraction (not recorded which). CDR3 sequence (DNA): TGTGCCAGCAGCCCGGGACAGGGGGTTATCTACGAGCAGTACTTC. It is translated as CASSPGQGVIYEQYF.